The clone carrying this T cell receptor (beta chain) came up once. Its antigen remains unknown. TCRdb's table, derived via immunoSEQ multiplex PCR, lists solely in-frame clones and lacks some. The sample shows about 110,000 clones, roughly 93% of them seen only once. V dropped 4 bases and J dropped 2 bases, with 11 bases sitting between them. The germline V gene has CDR1 SGHRS and CDR2 YFSETQ. The CDR3 totals 14 residues. This entry comes from a study of graft-versus-host responses after intestinal transplantation. Findings and limits, study-wide: GvH clones were identified in recipient marrow, with some first appearing in ileum or blood.

This specimen was unstimulated CD8+ T cells sorted from spleen or lymph node cells, taken before transplant. This sequence originates from a human donor who was the organ donor for an intestinal transplant. The rearrangement links TRBV5-1 to TRBJ2-3, with D perhaps being TRBD1 or TRBD2 (5 bases each). The CDR3 DNA follows: TGCGCCAGCAGCCCGGGACCGTACACAGATACGCAGTATTTT. It specifies CASSPGPYTDTQYF.